This record concerns one T cell receptor beta chain sequence. The target antigen is unknown. This sample was included in a study of identifying expanded T cells in peripheral blood. Study-level points and caveats: About 1.2 clones differed between technical replicates, versus about 15 and 19 over time. Across healthy donors, higher total template counts meant significantly greater roughly 2-week count variance.

No infections or other immune events were documented during collection. Using immunoSEQ multiplex PCR, the repertoire was profiled, and TCRdb retains in-frame clones only, with some absent. The sample records about 81,000 clones, 65% to 85% being singletons. Source material: blood. The TCR originated in a person aged 18-70 years in good health.

CDR3 in amino acids: CSVEGGKGQPQHF. CDR3 bases: TGCAGCGTTGAGGGCGGGAAGGGTCAGCCCCAGCATTTT. This chain uses TRBV29-1 with TRBJ1-5; D remains unclear. This CDR3 spans 13 amino acids. V was trimmed by 3 bases and J by 6 bases, leaving 12 bases between them. The germline CDR1 and CDR2 sequences are SQVTM and ANQGSEA.